Below, one T cell receptor beta chain is given with its context. These data are taken from a study of blood T cell repertoires in COVID-19. On the study more broadly: The United States, Italy and Spain supplied acute and convalescent COVID-19 samples. PBMCs, B-cell-depleted T cells, or T cells were the source of the cDNA or gDNA that made up the material.

Authors' analysis steps: Scientists estimated how many nucleated cells there were by amplifying reference gene primers. The protocol was immunoSEQ multiplex PCR, while the TCRdb copy is restricted to in-frame clones and leaves out a portion. V and J calls and clone size are as listed in that table; D and trimming were resolved from the DNA. The sample consists of under 250,000 clones, 90% of them appearing once. CDR3 length: 14 residues. V was pared by 0 bases and J by 3 bases, with 10 bases between. Germline values: CDR1 SGHRS, CDR2 YFSETQ. The specimen was peripheral blood. The chain employs TRBV5-1 and TRBJ2-7; D unclear. This clonotype originated in a man aged 25 to 40 with COVID-19, enrolled during active disease. CDR3 coding DNA: TGCGCCAGCAGCTTGGACACTAACCTCTACGAGCAGTACTTC. Translated, it gives CASSLDTNLYEQYF.